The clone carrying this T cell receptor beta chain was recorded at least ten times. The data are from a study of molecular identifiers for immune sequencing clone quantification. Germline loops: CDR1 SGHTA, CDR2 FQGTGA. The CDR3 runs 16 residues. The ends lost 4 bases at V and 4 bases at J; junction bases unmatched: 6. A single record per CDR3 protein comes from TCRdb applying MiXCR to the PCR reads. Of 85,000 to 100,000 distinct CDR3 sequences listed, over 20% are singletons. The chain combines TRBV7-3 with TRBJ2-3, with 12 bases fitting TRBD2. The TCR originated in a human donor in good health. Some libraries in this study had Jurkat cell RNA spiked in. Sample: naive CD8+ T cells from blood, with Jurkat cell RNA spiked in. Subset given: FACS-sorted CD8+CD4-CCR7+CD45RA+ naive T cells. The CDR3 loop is CASSSLAGGLADTQYF. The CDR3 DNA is TGTGCCAGCAGCTCGCTAGCGGGAGGGCTTGCAGATACGCAGTATTTT.